This T cell receptor (beta chain) emerged from a study of blood T cell repertoires in COVID-19. As for the study in general: Sources were T cells, B-cell-depleted T cells, or PBMCs; the material itself was cDNA or gDNA.

CDR1 and CDR2 (germline): SNHLY, FYNNEI. There are 13 residues in the CDR3. The V end lost 4 bases, the J end lost 14 bases, and 15 bases lay between the germline ends. In the authors' methods: Researchers report that nucleated cell counts were estimated from reference gene primer amplification. The protocol was immunoSEQ multiplex PCR, while the TCRdb copy is restricted to in-frame clones and leaves out a portion. The D gene and trimming were derived from the DNA, and the V and J assignments and clone size from that table. The sample contains about 140,000 clones, almost 85% of which appear only once.

The sample comprised peripheral blood. This TCR derives from a man in his fifties or sixties with acute or convalescent COVID-19. The V and J genes are TRBV2 and TRBJ1-6; no clear D gene. The CDR3 coding sequence is TGTGCCAGCAGTGGATTGGCCACCGCCGCCCTCCACTTT. Translating gives CASSGLATAALHF.